This T cell receptor (beta chain) was documented in a study of blood T cells in healthy people across ages. Every sample yielded at least 6.5 million isolated PBMCs. Findings and limits, study-wide: Fewer expanded clones and more diversity marked long-lived versus aged donors.

About this clonotype itself: Its antigen is currently unknown. At one of its ends the junction is not consistent with the germline gene, which may arise from a read error.

Germline assignment: CDR1 MNHEY and CDR2 SVGAGI. The CDR3 has 15 residues. For the second PCR, which ran for 7 to 11 cycles, a sample-barcoded 5' primer and a J-beta primer mix were used. All cDNA molecules were each tagged by a template-switch adaptor with 12 random nucleotides. TCRdb itself ran the 5' RACE reads through MiXCR, one entry per CDR3 protein. The sample includes some 700,000 distinct CDR3 sequences, approximately 43% seen only once; the top ten take less than 25%. Sequenced material: blood. This chain connects TRBV6-5 to TRBJ1-1, with 7 bases lining up with TRBD1. The sequence was collected from a woman aged 55-69 years in good health. As DNA, the CDR3 is TGCGCCAGCCTGCGGGCAGGGGGACCGAACACTGAAGCTTTCTTT. It yields the protein CASLRAGGPNTEAFF.